A selection of T cell receptor beta chains follows, all from one sample in a study of blood T cell repertoires in COVID-19. Measured with immunoSEQ multiplex PCR; TCRdb has only the in-frame clones, and not every one. The sample records 40,000 to 60,000 clones, 84% being singletons. Input material: peripheral blood. All receptors come from a human donor in a cohort sampled during active COVID-19. Each CDR3 is given with its conserved first and last residue. D genes are given only for firm matches. Expanded clones get a size class; other rows say once, few or many, or leave the size out.

abundance	j_gene	d_gene	v_gene	CDR3aa	CDR3nt
.	TRBJ1-1	TRBD1	TRBV28	CASSAAGTGIEAFF	TGTGCCAGCAGTGCAGCCGGGACAGGCATTGAAGCTTTCTTT
.	TRBJ1-5	.	TRBV10-3	CAISESRTGNQPQHF	TGTGCCATCAGTGAGTCACGGACGGGGAATCAGCCCCAGCATTTT
.	TRBJ2-1	TRBD2	TRBV5-1	CASSLQNGGREQFF	TGCGCCAGCAGCTTGCAAAACGGGGGGAGGGAGCAGTTCTTC
.	TRBJ1-1	.	TRBV6-2/TRBV6-3	CASSYGSAQDF	TGTGCCAGCAGTTACGGGTCGGCGCAGGACTTT
.	TRBJ2-1	.	TRBV2	CATGIQINEQFF	TGTGCCACCGGGATTCAAATAAATGAGCAGTTCTTC
.	TRBJ2-5	TRBD2	TRBV9	CASSPGVASGGQETQYF	TGTGCCAGCAGCCCGGGGGTTGCTAGCGGAGGGCAAGAGACCCAGTACTTC
.	TRBJ1-1	TRBD1	TRBV6-5	CASSYSTRDRNTEAFF	TGTGCCAGCAGTTACTCAACCCGGGACAGGAACACTGAAGCTTTCTTT
.	TRBJ2-7	TRBD1	TRBV7-3	CASSLDRTYEQYF	TGTGCCAGCAGCCTGGACAGGACCTACGAGCAGTACTTC
.	TRBJ2-7	TRBD1	TRBV4-3	CASSQDKGTANYEQYF	TGCGCCAGCAGCCAAGATAAGGGGACAGCCAACTACGAGCAGTACTTC
.	TRBJ2-2	.	TRBV19	CASIRGLNTGELFF	TGTGCCAGTATTCGGGGTCTAAACACCGGGGAGCTGTTTTTT
.	TRBJ2-7	TRBD1	TRBV30	CAWTADRGSYEQYF	TGTGCCTGGACCGCGGACAGGGGCTCCTACGAGCAGTACTTC
once	TRBJ2-5	TRBD1	TRBV6-5	CASTAWTGGQETQYF	TGTGCCAGCACTGCGTGGACAGGGGGTCAAGAGACCCAGTACTTC
.	TRBJ1-6	.	TRBV11-3	CASSLAGSMGSPLHF	TGTGCCAGCAGCTTAGCAGGCAGCATGGGTTCACCCCTCCACTTT
.	TRBJ1-1	TRBD1	TRBV6-5	CASSYSTGGSTEAFF	TGTGCCAGCAGTTACTCGACAGGGGGGAGTACTGAAGCTTTCTTT
.	TRBJ2-2	.	TRBV12-5	CASGLEPGGELFF	TGTGCTAGTGGTTTGGAGCCGGGCGGGGAGCTGTTTTTT
.	TRBJ2-7	.	TRBV5-5	CASSFSPRGQVYEQYF	TGTGCCAGCAGCTTTAGCCCTCGGGGTCAAGTCTACGAGCAGTACTTC
.	TRBJ1-2	TRBD1	TRBV15	CATSRRTGVRGYTF	TGTGCCACCAGCAGACGGACAGGGGTACGAGGCTACACCTTC
.	TRBJ2-1	TRBD2	TRBV5-1	CASSSSSGGLAEQFF	TGCGCCAGCAGCTCATCTTCGGGGGGTTTGGCTGAGCAGTTCTTC
.	TRBJ2-3	.	TRBV11-3	CASSLGQGYADTQYF	TGTGCCAGCAGCTTAGGGCAGGGATACGCAGATACGCAGTATTTT
.	TRBJ2-1	TRBD2	TRBV11-2	CASSLDGGDRLYNEQFF	TGTGCCAGCAGCTTAGATGGGGGGGATCGTTTATACAATGAGCAGTTCTTC
.	TRBJ2-1	.	TRBV11-3	CASGLEYTDEQFF	TGTGCCAGCGGATTGGAGTACACGGATGAGCAGTTCTTC
.	TRBJ2-2	TRBD1	TRBV15	CATSRGGQGPPGELFF	TGTGCCACCAGCAGAGGAGGACAGGGTCCGCCCGGGGAGCTGTTTTTT
.	TRBJ2-1	TRBD2	TRBV7-6	CASSLSGGRSYNEQFF	TGTGCCAGCAGCCTTAGTGGCGGGAGGTCCTACAATGAGCAGTTCTTC
once	TRBJ1-3	.	TRBV18	CASSPETGFSGNTIYF	TGTGCCAGCTCACCCGAAACAGGGTTCTCTGGAAACACCATATATTTT
.	TRBJ1-5	.	TRBV4-3	CASSQDGSQPQHF	TGCGCCAGCAGCCAAGATGGGAGTCAGCCCCAGCATTTT
.	TRBJ1-2	.	TRBV4-1	CASSQEPEAGVGGYTF	TGCGCCAGCAGCCAAGAACCGGAGGCAGGAGTTGGTGGCTACACCTTC
.	TRBJ2-5	.	TRBV11-3	CASNRPQETQYF	TGTGCCAGCAACAGGCCCCAAGAGACCCAGTACTTC
medium-sized	TRBJ2-1	TRBD2	TRBV14	CASSQTPGLAHNEQFF	TGTGCCAGCAGCCAAACCCCGGGACTAGCCCACAATGAGCAGTTCTTC
.	TRBJ1-1	.	TRBV11-3	CASSSAQSGKNTEAFF	TGTGCCAGCAGTTCCGCTCAATCGGGAAAGAACACTGAAGCTTTCTTT
.	TRBJ1-1	.	TRBV28	CASSSGYTEAFF	TGTGCCAGCAGTTCAGGGTACACTGAAGCTTTCTTT
.	TRBJ1-2	TRBD1	TRBV6-1	CASSERAGGRYGYTF	TGTGCCAGCAGTGAAAGGGCAGGGGGCCGCTATGGCTACACCTTC
.	TRBJ1-6	.	TRBV18	CASSQSPGGNSPLHF	TGTGCCAGCTCACAAAGCCCGGGCGGGAATTCACCCCTCCACTTT
once	TRBJ2-1	TRBD1	TRBV7-9	CASSSTGVGAVYNEQFF	TGTGCCAGCAGCTCGACAGGGGTCGGCGCGGTTTACAATGAGCAGTTCTTC
.	TRBJ1-1	.	TRBV20-1	CSASGKQGNTEAFF	TGCAGTGCTAGTGGTAAACAGGGGAACACTGAAGCTTTCTTT
.	TRBJ2-3	TRBD2	TRBV18	CASSPTLGLAGGIDTQYF	TGTGCCAGCTCCCCGACGCTGGGACTAGCGGGAGGAATAGATACGCAGTATTTT
.	TRBJ2-1	.	TRBV5-1	CASSLAGDNEQFF	TGCGCCAGCAGCTTGGCCGGGGACAATGAGCAGTTCTTC
.	TRBJ2-4	TRBD2	TRBV4-3	CASSQDWFGTSGRSRNIQYF	TGCGCCAGCAGCCAAGATTGGTTCGGGACTAGCGGGAGGAGCAGAAACATTCAGTACTTC
.	TRBJ2-1	TRBD2	TRBV4-2	CASSPPIAGGSYNEQFF	TGTGCCAGCAGCCCTCCTATAGCGGGAGGCTCCTACAATGAGCAGTTCTTC
.	TRBJ1-1	.	TRBV5-4	CASSFRQNTEAFF	TGTGCCAGCAGCTTTAGACAGAACACTGAAGCTTTCTTT
few	TRBJ2-5	.	TRBV6-2/TRBV6-3	CASSFSDRGRGLAKETQYF	TGTGCCAGCAGTTTTTCCGACAGGGGTAGGGGACTAGCTAAAGAGACCCAGTACTTC
.	TRBJ1-1	.	TRBV5-1	CASSPARTDTEAFF	TGCGCCAGCAGCCCGGCCCGGACAGACACTGAAGCTTTCTTT
.	TRBJ2-7	TRBD1	TRBV7-2	CASRRDRGPYEQYF	TGTGCCAGCAGGAGGGACAGGGGCCCCTACGAGCAGTACTTC
once	TRBJ2-7	TRBD1	TRBV19	CASGTGVSYEQYF	TGTGCCAGTGGGACAGGGGTTTCGTACGAGCAGTACTTC
.	TRBJ1-2	TRBD1	TRBV19	CASSRTGVGYGYTF	TGTGCCAGTAGTAGGACAGGGGTCGGCTATGGCTACACCTTC
.	TRBJ1-3	.	TRBV7-9	CASSPVGSGNTIYF	TGTGCCAGCAGCCCCGTCGGCTCTGGAAACACCATATATTTT